This T cell receptor beta chain was documented in a study of blood T cell repertoires in COVID-19. Study at large: The samples span acute and convalescent COVID-19 from the United States, Italy and Spain. Sample material is recorded as cDNA or gDNA derived from T cells, B-cell-depleted T cells, or PBMCs.

Germline values: CDR1 MNHEY, CDR2 SVGAGI. This CDR3 has 13 amino acids. Trimming removed 8 bases from V and 3 bases from J, with 13 bases in between. Produced via immunoSEQ multiplex PCR; TCRdb's table is partial and in-frame only. This sample has about 140,000 clones, with around 87% found just once. The clonotype was recovered from a human donor in a cohort sampled during active COVID-19. The sequenced sample consisted of peripheral blood. The chain couples TRBV6-5 to TRBJ1-1, with D perhaps TRBD1 (6 bases). The CDR3 DNA reads as TGTGCCAGCCGTCTCGACAGGTACACTGAAGCTTTCTTT. It yields the protein CASRLDRYTEAFF.